This passage covers 28 T cell receptor beta chains from one sample sequenced in a study of CD8 T cells in Susac syndrome. About 0.5 to 1 ug RNA was reverse transcribed with random hexamers. Each CDR3 protein is one row after TCRdb ran MiXCR on the immunoSEQ multiplex PCR reads. Seen here are some 110,000 distinct CDR3 sequences, more than 80% observed once, and the top ten hold over 0.3%. The sequencing sample was made of CD8+ T cells from PBMCs. The receptors stem from a human donor with multiple sclerosis.

This clonotype is a singleton in its sample. The rearrangement links TRBV11-2 to TRBJ2-1; maybe TRBD1 (5 bases). The germline gives CDR1 SGHAT, CDR2 FQNNGV. V lost 0 bases and J 0 bases, leaving 18 bases between the germline ends. The length of the CDR3 is 19 residues. The DNA for the CDR3 is TGTGCCAGCAGCTTAGATTTCTTGACAGCCTCCAGCTCCTACAATGAGCAGTTCTTC. Its protein product is CASSLDFLTASSSYNEQFF.

The rearrangement links TRBV24-1 to TRBJ2-5; TRBD1 might be the D (6 bases). V lost 0 bases to trimming and J lost 5 bases, with 9 bases between them. CDR1 and CDR2 from the germline V gene are KGHDR and SFDVKD. The CDR3 runs 14 residues. CDR3 sequence: CATSDLGQGETQYF. The CDR3 DNA sequence: TGTGCCACCAGTGATTTGGGGCAGGGGGAGACCCAGTACTTC.

The V call is TRBV7-6, the J call TRBJ2-7; perhaps TRBD2 as D (5 bases). The CDR3 consists of 14 residues. CDR1 and CDR2 (germline): SGHVS, FNYEAQ. Trimming removed 5 bases at V and 0 bases at J, with 11 bases between. Here the CDR3 reads CASSPPGLSYEQYF. The CDR3 DNA sequence: TGTGCCAGCAGCCCGCCTGGACTCTCCTACGAGCAGTACTTC.

This chain links TRBV27 with TRBJ1-5, with D perhaps TRBD1 (5 bases). The CDR3 runs to 10 residues. Trimming stripped 8 bases from V and 6 bases from J, with 5 bases between. Germline V gene data show CDR1 as MNHEY and CDR2 as SMNVEV (reference sequence). CDR3 amino acids: CASGTQPQHF. The DNA for the CDR3 is TGTGCCAGCGGGACTCAGCCCCAGCATTTT.

The rearrangement uses TRBV9 and TRBJ2-2; no definite D call. The V gene lost 3 bases and the J gene lost 1 base, with 4 bases spanning the gap. The CDR3 covers 13 residues. Germline lookup yields CDR1 SGDLS and CDR2 YYNGEE. The CDR3 reads CASSEGNTGELFF. Written as DNA, the CDR3 is TGTGCCAGCAGCGAGGGGAACACCGGGGAGCTGTTTTTT.

The J gene is TRBJ1-5, the V gene TRBV12-3 or TRBV12-4; 7 nucleotides line up with TRBD1. The CDR3 spans 15 residues. V shed 4 bases and J 4 bases; nucleotides not matched to a gene: 7. CDR3 nucleotide sequence: TGTGCCAGCAGTTCAACAGGGGTAGGTAATCAGCCCCAGCATTTT. Amino acids: CASSSTGVGNQPQHF.

The chain joins TRBV4-1 to TRBJ2-7, with a tentative D call TRBD2 (5 bases). The CDR3 has 15 residues. The germline V gene has CDR1 MGHRA and CDR2 YSYEKL. V lost 0 bases and J lost 0, with 9 bases in between. The DNA for the CDR3 is TGCGCCAGCAGCCAAGAAGGTGGGAGCTCCTACGAGCAGTACGTC. Its translation is CASSQEGGSSYEQYV.

DNA for the CDR3: TGTGCCACCCGGGACCTCGAAACGGGGGAGCAGTACTTC. This sequence encodes CATRDLETGEQYF. The chain has TRBV28 and TRBJ2-7; D tentatively fits TRBD1 or TRBD2 (5 bases each). The V and J ends lost 10 bases and 7 bases respectively, with 20 bases between them. The germline gives CDR1 MDHEN, CDR2 SYDVKM. The CDR3 has 13 amino acids.

V and J are TRBV29-1 and TRBJ2-3, with 9 bases fitting TRBD2. This CDR3 region has 14 residues. V gave up 4 bases and J gave up 5 bases; unmatched junction bases: 7. From germline, CDR1 is SQVTM and CDR2 ANQGSEA. The CDR3: CSVVGGRAIDTQYF. The CDR3 region has the DNA TGCAGCGTTGTGGGCGGGAGGGCCATAGATACGCAGTATTTT.

The V and J genes are TRBV27 and TRBJ1-5; D possibly corresponds to TRBD1 (5 bases). Germline loops: CDR1 MNHEY, CDR2 SMNVEV (reference sequence). The CDR3 loop spans 13 amino acids. Trimming took 6 bases from V and 3 from J, leaving 9 bases between them. The CDR3 bases are TGTGCCAGCAGCAATGGGGCCAATCAGCCCCAGCATTTT. This encodes CASSNGANQPQHF.

The V gene is TRBV3-1, the J gene TRBJ1-1; D ambiguous. V lost 0 bases and J 7 bases, leaving 12 bases between the germline ends. This CDR3 comprises 14 residues. Per germline, CDR1 LGHDT and CDR2 YNNKEL (reference sequence). The CDR3 nucleotides are TGTGCCAGCAGCCAAGATTGGGCCAGTTTTGAAGCTTTCTTT. It specifies CASSQDWASFEAFF.

CDR3 sequence (DNA): TGTGCCAGCAGCCCCGGGGGGAACAGGGGCCTTCGTGGCTACACCTTC. Translating gives CASSPGGNRGLRGYTF. The rearrangement uses TRBV5-6 and TRBJ1-2, with TRBD1 identical over 7 bases. The junction had 16 bases not matched to a gene; V was cut back by 4 bases and J by 7 bases. Germline V gene sequence: CDR1 SGHDT, CDR2 YYEEEE. The CDR3 extends over 16 amino acids.

V and J are TRBV12-3 or TRBV12-4 and TRBJ1-2; the D is unclear. The CDR3 covers 16 residues. The V and J ends lost 6 bases and 5 bases respectively, with 22 bases between them. CDR3 DNA sequence: TGTGCCAGCAGCCGCAGTCGCGTCAGCACTCAGTATGGCTACACCTTC. Protein: CASSRSRVSTQYGYTF.

The chain uses TRBV9 and TRBJ2-3; D call uncertain. CDR1 is SGDLS and CDR2 is YYNGEE in the germline V gene. This CDR3 is built from 12 residues. The V end lost 1 base, the J end lost 6 bases, and 6 bases lay between the germline ends. The CDR3 loop is CASSVMGDTQYF. The CDR3 region has the DNA TGTGCCAGCAGCGTAATGGGGGATACGCAGTATTTT.

The rearrangement links TRBV12-5 to TRBJ2-1; the D is unclear. V dropped 2 bases and J dropped 7 bases, with 3 bases sitting between them. The CDR3 has 11 residues. CDR1 and CDR2 from the germline V gene are LGHNT and FRNRAP. CDR3 DNA: TGTGCTAGTGGTTTGAGAAATGAGCAGTTCTTC. This codes for CASGLRNEQFF.

V and J are TRBV7-9 and TRBJ1-2; tentative D call: TRBD1 (5 bases). CDR3 length: 13 residues. Per germline, CDR1 SEHNR and CDR2 FQNEAQ (reference sequence). The V gene lost 5 bases and the J gene lost 2 bases, with 9 bases spanning the gap. CDR3 sequence reads: CASSREGNYGYTF. The DNA of the CDR3 is TGTGCCAGCAGCCGAGAGGGGAACTATGGCTACACCTTC.

The chain is built from TRBV6-5 and TRBJ2-3; D is ambiguous. Trimming left V 4 bases short and J 6 bases short, with 14 bases between. The CDR3 consists of 14 residues. The germline V gene has CDR1 MNHEY and CDR2 SVGAGI. The CDR3 protein is CASSSGLNGDTQYF. The CDR3, as DNA: TGTGCCAGCAGTTCGGGCCTGAATGGGGATACGCAGTATTTT.

The gene calls are TRBV12-3 or TRBV12-4 and TRBJ2-4; D possibly corresponds to TRBD2 (6 bases). With 7 bases removed from V and 7 bases from J, the gap between germline ends came to 11 bases. The CDR3 covers 12 residues. The CDR3 loop is CASTEGLNIQYF. In DNA, the CDR3 is TGTGCCAGCACGGAGGGACTGAACATTCAGTACTTC.

The J gene is TRBJ2-3, the V gene TRBV7-3, with D possibly TRBD2 on 5 matching bases. The CDR3 runs to 14 residues. Trimming stripped 3 bases from V and 2 bases from J, with 9 bases between. Germline V gene lookup returns CDR1 SGHTA and CDR2 FQGTGA. The CDR3 loop reads CASSFGVATDTQYF. CDR3 nucleotide sequence: TGTGCCAGCAGCTTCGGGGTAGCCACAGATACGCAGTATTTT.

The V and J genes are TRBV5-1 and TRBJ1-3; a weak D match, TRBD1 (5 bases). Per the germline V gene, CDR1 is SGHRS and CDR2 is YFSETQ. V was shortened by 2 bases and J by 0 bases, with 12 bases between the two germline ends. The CDR3 extends over 16 amino acids. The DNA of the CDR3 is TGCGCCAGCAGCTTTGACAGAGTAAGCTCTGGAAACACCATATATTTT. Its protein is CASSFDRVSSGNTIYF.

This chain links TRBV19 with TRBJ1-5; D may be TRBD1 (6 bases). The length of the CDR3 is 14 residues. The germline V gene has CDR1 LNHDA and CDR2 SQIVND (reference sequence). The V end was cut by 3 bases, the J end by 3 bases, with 9 bases between. The CDR3 is CASSMWDTNQPQHF. The CDR3 DNA follows: TGTGCCAGTAGTATGTGGGACACCAATCAGCCCCAGCATTTT. The full variable domain, with the rest looked up from reference TRBV19 and TRBJ1-5, is DGGITQSPKYLFRKEGQNVTLSCEQNLNHDAMYWYRQDPGQGLRLIYYSQIVNDFQKGDIAEGYSVSREKKESFPLTVTSAQKNPTAFYLCASSMWDTNQPQHFGDGTRLSIL.

V usage is TRBV27 and J usage is TRBJ2-7; tentative D call: TRBD1 (5 bases). Germline CDR1 reads MNHEY; CDR2 reads SMNVEV (reference sequence). The V end was cut by 3 bases, the J end by 2 bases, with 11 bases between. This CDR3 has 14 residues. This CDR3 is CASSFGQGTYEQYF. The CDR3 DNA sequence: TGTGCCAGCAGTTTTGGCCAGGGCACCTACGAGCAGTACTTC.

The J gene is TRBJ2-5, the V gene TRBV25-1; TRBD2 might be the D (6 bases). The germline V gene has CDR1 MGHDK and CDR2 SYGVNS. Deletions cut 6 bases from V and 1 base from J, with 9 bases between. There are 13 residues in the CDR3. This chain's CDR3 is CASSRLVQETQYF. For the CDR3, the DNA is TGTGCCAGCAGCCGACTAGTCCAAGAGACCCAGTACTTC.

The count of this clonotype is one. The V and J genes are TRBV30 and TRBJ2-3; D ambiguous. The germline V gene has CDR1 GTSNPN and CDR2 SVGIG (reference sequence). This CDR3 contains 14 residues. Trimming took 3 bases from V and 0 from J, leaving 10 bases between them. CDR3: CAWRLGHSTDTQYF. CDR3 nucleotides: TGTGCCTGGAGGTTGGGCCATAGCACAGATACGCAGTATTTT.

This rearrangement joins TRBV5-1 to TRBJ2-5, with D uncertain. From germline, CDR1 is SGHRS and CDR2 YFSETQ. The CDR3 consists of 14 residues. The V gene lost 4 bases and the J gene lost 5 bases, with 15 bases spanning the gap. This chain's CDR3 is CASSLRVGRETQYF. The CDR3, as DNA: TGCGCCAGCAGCCTCCGGGTAGGACGGGAGACCCAGTACTTC.

J is TRBJ1-2 and V is TRBV5-1; 7 nucleotides match TRBD1. CDR1 is SGHRS and CDR2 is YFSETQ in the germline V gene. Trimming at V came to 2 bases and at J to 3 bases, leaving 13 bases not matched to a gene. CDR3 length: 17 amino acids. The DNA for the CDR3 is TGCGCCAGCAGCTTTCAATCTTTGGACAGGAACCACTATGGCTACACCTTC. Translation: CASSFQSLDRNHYGYTF.

The chain recombines TRBV5-1 with TRBJ2-6, with 11 bases fitting TRBD2. The CDR3 extends over 17 amino acids. The germline CDR1 and CDR2 sequences are SGHRS and YFSETQ. The trim removed 7 bases at V and 3 bases at J, leaving 9 bases unmatched. In nucleotides, the CDR3 is TGCGCCAGCGCTGGAGGCCTAGCGGGAGGTGGGGCCAACGTCCTGACTTTC. This gives the protein CASAGGLAGGGANVLTF.

In this sample, this clonotype turned up a few times. J is TRBJ2-7 and V is TRBV2; no reliable D call. The CDR3 length is 11 residues. Trimming shortened V by 5 bases and J by 8 bases, and 10 bases separated the two germline ends. Germline V gives CDR1 SNHLY, CDR2 FYNNEI. The CDR3 sequence: CASSPRVKQYV. The CDR3 nucleotides are TGTGCCAGCAGTCCTCGGGTAAAGCAGTACGTC.